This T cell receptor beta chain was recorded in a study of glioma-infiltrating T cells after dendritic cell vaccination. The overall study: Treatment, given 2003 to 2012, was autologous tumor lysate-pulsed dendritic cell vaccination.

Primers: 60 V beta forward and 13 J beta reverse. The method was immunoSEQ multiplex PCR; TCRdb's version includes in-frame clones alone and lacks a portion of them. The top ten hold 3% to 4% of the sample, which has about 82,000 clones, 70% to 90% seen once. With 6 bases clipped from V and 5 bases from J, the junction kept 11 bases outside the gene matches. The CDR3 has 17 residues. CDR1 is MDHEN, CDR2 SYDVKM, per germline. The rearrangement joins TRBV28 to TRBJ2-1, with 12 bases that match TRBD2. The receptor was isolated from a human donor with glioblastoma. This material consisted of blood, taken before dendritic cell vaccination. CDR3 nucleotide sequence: TGTGCCAGCAGCTTAGCTAGCGGGAGGGCCAAGGACAATGAGCAGTTCTTC. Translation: CASSLASGRAKDNEQFF.